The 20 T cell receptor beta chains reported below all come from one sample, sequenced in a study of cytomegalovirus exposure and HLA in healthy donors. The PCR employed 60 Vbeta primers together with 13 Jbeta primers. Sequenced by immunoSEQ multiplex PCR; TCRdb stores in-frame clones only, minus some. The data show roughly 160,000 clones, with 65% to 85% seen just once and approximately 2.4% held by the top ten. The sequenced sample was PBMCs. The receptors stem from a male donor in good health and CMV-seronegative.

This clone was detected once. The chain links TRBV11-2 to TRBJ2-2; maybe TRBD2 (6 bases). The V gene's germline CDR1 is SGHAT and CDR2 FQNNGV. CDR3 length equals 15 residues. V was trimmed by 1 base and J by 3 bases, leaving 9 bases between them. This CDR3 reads CASSLGRLDTGELFF. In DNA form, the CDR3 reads TGTGCCAGCAGCTTAGGCCGACTAGACACCGGGGAGCTGTTTTTT.

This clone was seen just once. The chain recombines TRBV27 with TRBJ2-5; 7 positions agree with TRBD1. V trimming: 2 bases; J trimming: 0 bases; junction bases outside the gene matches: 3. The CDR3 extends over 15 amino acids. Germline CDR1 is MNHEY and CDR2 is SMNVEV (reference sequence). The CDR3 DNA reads TGTGCCAGCAGTTTAACAGGGGCCTACCAAGAGACCCAGTACTTC. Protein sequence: CASSLTGAYQETQYF.

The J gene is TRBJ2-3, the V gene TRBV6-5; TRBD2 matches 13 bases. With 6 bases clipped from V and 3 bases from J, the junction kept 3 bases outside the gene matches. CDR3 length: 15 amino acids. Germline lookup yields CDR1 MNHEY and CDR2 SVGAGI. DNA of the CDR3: TGTGCCAGCAGGGCGGGACTAGCGGGAACAGATACGCAGTATTTT. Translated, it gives CASRAGLAGTDTQYF.

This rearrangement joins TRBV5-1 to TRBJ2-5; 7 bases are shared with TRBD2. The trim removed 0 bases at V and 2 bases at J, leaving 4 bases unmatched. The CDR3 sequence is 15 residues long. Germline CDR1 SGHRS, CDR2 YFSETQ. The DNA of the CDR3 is TGCGCCAGCAGCTTGGTCGGGAGGCCTCAAGAGACCCAGTACTTC. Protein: CASSLVGRPQETQYF.

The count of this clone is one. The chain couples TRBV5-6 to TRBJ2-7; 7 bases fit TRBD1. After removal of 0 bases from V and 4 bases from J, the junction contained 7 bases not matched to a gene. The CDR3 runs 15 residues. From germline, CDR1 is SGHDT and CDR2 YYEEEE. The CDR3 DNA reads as TGTGCCAGCAGCTTGGTGGTGACAGGGCCATACGAGCAGTACTTC. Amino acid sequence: CASSLVVTGPYEQYF.

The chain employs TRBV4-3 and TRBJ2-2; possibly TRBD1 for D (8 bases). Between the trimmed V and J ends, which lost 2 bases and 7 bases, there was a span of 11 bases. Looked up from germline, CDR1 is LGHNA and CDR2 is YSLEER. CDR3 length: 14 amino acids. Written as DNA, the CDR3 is TGCGCCAGCAGCCAATACAGGGGGGGCGGGGAGCTGTTTTTT. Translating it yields CASSQYRGGGELFF.

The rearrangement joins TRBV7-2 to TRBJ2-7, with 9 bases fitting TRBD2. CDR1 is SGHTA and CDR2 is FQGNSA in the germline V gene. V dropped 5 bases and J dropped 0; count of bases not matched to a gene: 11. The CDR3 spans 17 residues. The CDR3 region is CASSQTSGGPVSYEQYF. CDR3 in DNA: TGTGCCAGCAGCCAGACTAGCGGAGGCCCTGTCTCCTACGAGCAGTACTTC.

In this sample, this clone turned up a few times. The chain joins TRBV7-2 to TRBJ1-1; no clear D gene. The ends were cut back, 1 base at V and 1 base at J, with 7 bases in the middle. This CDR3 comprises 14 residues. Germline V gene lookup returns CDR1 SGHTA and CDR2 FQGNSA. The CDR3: CASSLGTANTEAFF. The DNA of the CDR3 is TGTGCCAGCAGCTTAGGGACTGCGAACACTGAAGCTTTCTTT.

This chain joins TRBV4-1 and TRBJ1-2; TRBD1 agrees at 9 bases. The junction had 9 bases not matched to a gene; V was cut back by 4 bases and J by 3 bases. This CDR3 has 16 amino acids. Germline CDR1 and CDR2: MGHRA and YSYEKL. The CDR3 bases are TGCGCCAGCAGCCCTCGGGACAGGGATCAATACTATGGCTACACCTTC. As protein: CASSPRDRDQYYGYTF.

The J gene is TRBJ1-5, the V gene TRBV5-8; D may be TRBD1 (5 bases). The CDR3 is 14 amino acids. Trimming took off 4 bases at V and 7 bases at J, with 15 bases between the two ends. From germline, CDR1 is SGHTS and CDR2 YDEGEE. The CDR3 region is CASSRSGVRQPQHF. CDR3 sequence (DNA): TGTGCCAGCAGCCGATCGGGGGTCCGGCAGCCCCAGCATTTT.

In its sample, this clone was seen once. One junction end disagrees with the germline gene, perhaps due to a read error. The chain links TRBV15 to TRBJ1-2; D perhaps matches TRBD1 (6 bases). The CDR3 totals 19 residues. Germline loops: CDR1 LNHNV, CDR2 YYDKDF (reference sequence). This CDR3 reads CATSKKLSVGASQDYGYPF. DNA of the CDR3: TGTGCCACCAGCAAAAAACTCTCGGTGGGGGCATCTCAAGACTATGGCTACCCCTTC.

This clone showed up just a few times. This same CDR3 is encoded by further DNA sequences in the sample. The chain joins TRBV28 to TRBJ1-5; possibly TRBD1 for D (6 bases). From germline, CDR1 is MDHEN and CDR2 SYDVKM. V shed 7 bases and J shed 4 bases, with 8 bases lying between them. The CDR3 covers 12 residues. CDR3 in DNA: TGTGCCAGCACGACAGGTAATCAGCCCCAGCATTTT. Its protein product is CASTTGNQPQHF.

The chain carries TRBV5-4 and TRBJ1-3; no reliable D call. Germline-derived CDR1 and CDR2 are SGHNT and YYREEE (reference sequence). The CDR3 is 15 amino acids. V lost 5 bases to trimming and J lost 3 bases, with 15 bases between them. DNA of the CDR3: TGTGCCAGCAGTAGTGGACTGACTGATGGAAACACCATATATTTT. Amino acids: CASSSGLTDGNTIYF.

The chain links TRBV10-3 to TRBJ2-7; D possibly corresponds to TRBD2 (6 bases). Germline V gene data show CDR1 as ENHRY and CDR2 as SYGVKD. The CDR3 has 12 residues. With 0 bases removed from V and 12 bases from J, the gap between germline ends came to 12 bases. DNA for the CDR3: TGTGCCATCAGTGAGTCGGGGGGAGTACTGTACTTC. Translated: CAISESGGVLYF.

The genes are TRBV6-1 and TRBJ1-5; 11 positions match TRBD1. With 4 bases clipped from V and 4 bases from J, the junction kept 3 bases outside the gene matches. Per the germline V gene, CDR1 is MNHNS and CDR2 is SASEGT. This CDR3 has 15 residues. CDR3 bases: TGTGCCAGCAGTGGTCGGGACAGGGGGAATCAGCCCCAGCATTTT. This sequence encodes CASSGRDRGNQPQHF.

The DNA of the CDR3 is TGCGCCAGCAGCCAAGTTCTAGCGGGGGGGCACGAGCAGTACTTC. The encoded protein is CASSQVLAGGHEQYF. The chain recombines TRBV4-3 with TRBJ2-5, with 12 bases aligning to TRBD2. The J call may be incorrect, as the DNA end agrees better with TRBJ2-7. CDR3 size: 15 residues. Germline CDR1 reads LGHNA; CDR2 reads YSLEER.

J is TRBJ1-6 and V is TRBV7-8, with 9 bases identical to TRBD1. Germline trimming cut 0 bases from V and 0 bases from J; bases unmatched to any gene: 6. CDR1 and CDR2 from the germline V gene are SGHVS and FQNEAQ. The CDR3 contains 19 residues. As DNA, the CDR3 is TGTGCCAGCAGCTTAGCGCAAGGGACAGGGAGCTCCTATAATTCACCCCTCCACTTT. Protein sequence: CASSLAQGTGSSYNSPLHF. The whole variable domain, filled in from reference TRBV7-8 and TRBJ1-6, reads GAGVSQSPRYKVAKRGQDVALRCDPISGHVSLFWYQQALGQGPEFLTYFQNEAQLDKSGLPSDRFFAERPEGSVSTLKIQRTQQEDSAVYLCASSLAQGTGSSYNSPLHFGNGTRLTVT.

DNA of the CDR3: TGTGCCAGCAGCTCAAACAGGGGTGGCACCGGGGAGCTGTTTTTT. Its protein product is CASSSNRGGTGELFF. The J gene is TRBJ2-2, the V gene TRBV7-2; 7 bases map to TRBD1. CDR3 length equals 15 residues. V gave up 4 bases and J gave up 4 bases; unmatched junction bases: 6. Germline V gene lookup returns CDR1 SGHTA and CDR2 FQGNSA. Complete variable domain (other parts from reference TRBV7-2 and TRBJ2-2): GAGVSQSPSNKVTEKGKDVELRCDPISGHTALYWYRQSLGQGLEFLIYFQGNSAPDKSGLPSDRFSAERTGGSVSTLTIQRTQQEDSAVYLCASSSNRGGTGELFFGEGSRLTVL.

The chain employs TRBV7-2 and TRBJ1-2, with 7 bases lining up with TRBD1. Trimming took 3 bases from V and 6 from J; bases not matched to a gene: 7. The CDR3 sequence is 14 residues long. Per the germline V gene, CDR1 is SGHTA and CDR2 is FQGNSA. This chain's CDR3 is CASSLSRGFDGYTF. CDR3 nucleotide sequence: TGTGCCAGCAGCTTGTCCAGGGGGTTTGATGGCTACACCTTC.

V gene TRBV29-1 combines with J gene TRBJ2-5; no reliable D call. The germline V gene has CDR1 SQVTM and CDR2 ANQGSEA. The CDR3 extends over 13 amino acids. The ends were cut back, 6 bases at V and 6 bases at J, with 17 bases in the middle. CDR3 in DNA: TGCAGCGTAGATAGCACACGGCAGAAGACCCAGTACTTC. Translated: CSVDSTRQKTQYF.